Given below is one T cell receptor beta chain in context. Its antigen is currently not known. Within one base of it there is no much larger clone, and no base qualities were kept. Moderately to severely active disease, a Clinical Activity Score of at least 3, a NOSPECS grade of at least 4, and a duration under 3 months were present in ophthalmopathy patients. The study excluded patients with uncontrolled infections, other autoimmune diseases, pregnancy or lactation. Diagnoses relied on clinical symptoms, serum thyroxine and TRAb, thyroid ultrasound and orbital computed tomography. Ficoll-Paque density gradient centrifugation was used to isolate PBMCs from around 10 ml of fresh peripheral blood. Trizol reagent was used to extract total RNA, and RNA quality was then checked on an Agilent 2100 Bioanalyzer. This sample is part of a study of T cells in Graves' hyperthyroidism and ophthalmopathy (dated by TCRdb to about 2019). Broadly, across the study: Peripheral blood samples were taken at the time of initial diagnosis, prior to any treatment. Following sampling, methimazole starting at 30 mg daily was given to hyperthyroidism patients, and high-dose intravenous methylprednisolone was given to ophthalmopathy patients. An independent validation cohort of under 20 hyperthyroidism patients and some 15 patients who later progressed to ophthalmopathy tested prospective prediction of ophthalmopathy. The study also compared thyroid tissue and blood T-cell repertoires from more than five Graves' hyperthyroidism patients. TCR Vbeta CDR3 sequencing of 130 to 150 peripheral blood samples (approximately 44 ophthalmopathy, 70 to 85 hyperthyroidism and roughly 17 progressor patients) is reported in the paper. The 75 to 100 discovery patients were randomly split 7:3 into training and test sets. To identify TCR V-J signatures that set the groups apart, the researchers used a discovery cohort of about a hundred patients, made up of roughly 40 with Graves' ophthalmopathy and some 60 with stable Graves' hyperthyroidism.

General findings and caveats noted by the study authors: Blood samples also contained most of the expanded thyroid clonotypes (frequency above 0.001), which suggests that blood repertoires may reflect thyroid immune responses. A model built on a 13 V-J signature distinguished ophthalmopathy from stable hyperthyroidism, reaching about 89% sensitivity and around 81% specificity in cross-validation and 80%/75% in testing. Sample size was not statistically predetermined, and blinding of investigators to group allocation was not performed. In validation, the model predicted progression to ophthalmopathy with just under 71% sensitivity and approximately 72% specificity, a median of 6.5 months before onset.

CDR1 and CDR2 are read off the germline V gene (reference sequence) as LNHDA and SQIVND. The CDR3 sequence holds 13 residues, the cysteine and phenylalanine included. The only DNA kept is the CDR3, 39 bases in frame from the first base. The V and J ends are trimmed by 5 bases and 3 bases, leaving 11 bases between them. The TCR beta CDR3 regions were amplified from RNA transcripts. The TCR CDR3 was subjected to a first round of RT-PCR using the HTBI primer set and the Qiagen OneStep RT-PCR kit. The libraries were constructed in a second round of multiplex PCR and then size-selected and purified. Paired-end sequencing of the libraries was performed with 100 bp reads on an Illumina HiSeq2000. The study's processing was this. SOAPnuke was used to process the raw data, removing reads that contained adapters or uncalled bases, had a mean Phred below 15, or lacked an exact match to the constant primer or identifier. COPE v1.2.5 was used to merge the high-quality paired reads, and each unique nucleotide sequence was defined as a clonotype. MiTCR v1.1 was used to align the clonotypes against IMGT TRBV, TRBD and TRBJ reference segments. Only V-J combinations with frequency above 0.0001, covering roughly 99% of repertoires, were analysed. The TCS score was defined as F50 (clonal expansion) divided by E x V (chaos), with BLOSUM62-based TCRdist calculated between CDR3 peptides within each V-J. Welch's t-statistics and random forest reduced fewer than 600 V-J features to roughly 13, which were used in a naive Bayes classifier (R e1071). TCRdb cleaned the public reads at Q25 with fastp, built clones with MiXCR and kept in-frame beta chains. Each entry merges the rows of one CDR3 protein and shows their most common DNA and genes. The V and J calls and clone size come from TCRdb's table, not from the authors' own analysis. This sample has approximately 490,000 distinct CDR3 sequences in its table, and 20% to 25% of those were observed once. 45% to 50% of the sample is taken by the ten largest.

This clonotype originated in a woman in her 70s with Graves' ophthalmopathy. Sequences were obtained from blood. This receptor chain uses TRBV19 and TRBJ2-7, with no confidently assigned D gene. In nucleotides, the sequence is TGTGCCAGTAGTCTAAGTGGAATCTACGAGCAGTACTTC. Translated, it reads CASSLSGIYEQYF.